These T cell receptor beta chains were read from a single sample in a study of cytomegalovirus exposure and HLA in healthy donors. TCRdb's copy holds only in-frame clones and misses some; the assay was immunoSEQ multiplex PCR. Found here are more than 150,000 clones, 80% to 85% of them singletons; the top ten hold under 3.5%. Sample: PBMCs. Receptors originate from a woman in her late teens or twenties in good health and CMV-seropositive. CDR3s include the opening cysteine and the closing phenylalanine or tryptophan. D genes are given only for firm matches. A row's size may be missing; if present it is once, few, many or a size class.

j_call,d_call,v_call,cdr3_length,clone_size,cdr3_aa,cdr3_nt
TRBJ1-2,NA,TRBV6-1,13,few,CASRVTANYGYTF,TGTGCCAGCAGGGTGACAGCTAACTATGGCTACACCTTC
TRBJ2-5,TRBD1,TRBV6-1,18,NA,CASSAYIGQGDFGETQYF,TGTGCCAGCAGTGCCTATATTGGACAGGGGGATTTCGGAGAGACCCAGTACTTC
TRBJ1-1,NA,TRBV11-3,13,NA,CASSSGSHTEAFF,TGTGCCAGCAGCTCAGGGTCCCACACTGAAGCTTTCTTT
TRBJ1-1,NA,TRBV18,14,few,CASSPGGSNTEAFF,TGTGCCAGCTCACCAGGAGGTTCGAACACTGAAGCTTTCTTT
TRBJ2-5,TRBD2,TRBV9,14,NA,CASSFSGAQETQYF,TGTGCCAGCAGCTTTAGCGGGGCCCAAGAGACCCAGTACTTC
TRBJ2-7,TRBD1,TRBV5-4,15,NA,CASSSPGQGPYEQYF,TGTGCCAGCAGCTCCCCGGGACAGGGGCCCTACGAGCAGTACTTC
TRBJ1-2,NA,TRBV7-9,13,NA,CASSFEEVYGYTF,TGTGCCAGCAGCTTCGAAGAGGTATATGGCTACACCTTC
TRBJ1-1,TRBD1,TRBV7-2,11,NA,CASSDRGSAFF,TGTGCCAGCAGCGACAGGGGTTCAGCTTTCTTT
TRBJ1-1,TRBD1,TRBV6-5,14,NA,CASSLDRVRTEAFF,TGTGCCAGCAGCCTAGACAGGGTACGGACTGAAGCTTTCTTT
TRBJ2-1,NA,TRBV6-1,10,NA,CASSVGGQFF,TGTGCCAGCAGCGTCGGAGGGCAGTTCTTC
TRBJ1-3,NA,TRBV18,15,NA,CASSPRGLDGNTIYF,TGTGCCAGCTCACCTAGGGGACTTGATGGAAACACCATATATTTT
TRBJ2-6,TRBD2,TRBV5-1,20,once,CASSPRGLAGQVSGANVLTF,TGCGCCAGCAGCCCTCGGGGACTAGCGGGACAAGTCTCTGGGGCCAACGTCCTGACTTTC
TRBJ1-1,NA,TRBV2,14,NA,CASSESAGRGEAFF,TGTGCCAGCAGTGAATCGGCAGGGAGGGGTGAAGCTTTCTTT
TRBJ1-6,NA,TRBV6-5,16,NA,CASSYSDPRDNSPLHF,TGTGCCAGCAGTTACAGCGACCCCCGGGATAATTCACCCCTCCACTTT
TRBJ1-2,NA,TRBV25-1,14,NA,CASSPPGQSYGYTF,TGTGCCAGCAGTCCCCCCGGACAGTCCTATGGCTACACCTTC
TRBJ1-1,TRBD1,TRBV2,14,NA,CASSEFRGRGEAFF,TGTGCCAGCAGTGAATTTAGGGGGCGAGGTGAAGCTTTCTTT
TRBJ1-2,NA,TRBV27,14,NA,CASSLTSLQEGYTF,TGTGCCAGCAGTTTAACTTCCCTCCAGGAAGGCTACACCTTC
TRBJ1-4,NA,TRBV19,14,NA,CASSMVAGFEKLFF,TGTGCCAGTAGTATGGTGGCAGGATTCGAAAAACTGTTTTTT
TRBJ2-2,TRBD1,TRBV9,16,NA,CASSDRGHTYTGELFF,TGTGCCAGCAGCGACAGGGGGCATACGTACACCGGGGAGCTGTTTTTT
TRBJ2-6,NA,TRBV5-6,15,NA,CASSFDSSGANVLTF,TGTGCCAGCAGCTTCGACAGCTCTGGGGCCAACGTCCTGACTTTC
TRBJ2-3,NA,TRBV9,12,NA,CASSGVTDTQYF,TGTGCCAGCTCGGGGGTCACAGATACGCAGTATTTT
TRBJ1-1,TRBD1,TRBV6-5,11,few,CASRTGFEAFF,TGTGCCAGCAGGACAGGGTTTGAAGCTTTCTTT
TRBJ1-2,NA,TRBV6-5,13,NA,CASSSAGLYGYTF,TGTGCCAGCAGTTCAGCAGGGCTGTATGGCTACACCTTC
TRBJ2-1,TRBD2,TRBV9,15,NA,CASSVTGTSGATQFF,TGTGCCAGCAGCGTAACCGGGACTAGCGGTGCCACGCAGTTCTTC
TRBJ1-1,TRBD1,TRBV6-5,13,once,CASSYRGQGTAFF,TGTGCCAGCAGTTACCGAGGACAGGGTACGGCTTTCTTT
TRBJ2-5,NA,TRBV7-2,14,NA,CASNDHRGRVTQYF,TGTGCCAGCAACGATCACAGAGGGCGCGTGACCCAGTACTTC
TRBJ1-6,NA,TRBV18,13,NA,CASSPSGLSPLHF,TGTGCCAGCTCACCGAGCGGACTTTCACCCCTCCACTTT
TRBJ2-7,NA,TRBV29-1,12,NA,CSVVRGHYEQYF,TGCAGCGTTGTGAGGGGACACTACGAGCAGTACTTC
TRBJ1-1,NA,TRBV11-2,13,NA,CASSPQINTEAFF,TGTGCCAGCAGCCCCCAGATTAACACTGAAGCTTTCTTT
TRBJ1-4,NA,TRBV29-1,13,NA,CSVPGASNEKLFF,TGCAGCGTTCCAGGGGCGAGTAATGAAAAACTGTTTTTT